The T cell receptor beta chain described here comes from a study of T-cell memory formation after mild COVID-19. A single record per CDR3 protein comes from TCRdb applying MiXCR to the 5' RACE reads. The sample records about 400,000 distinct CDR3 sequences, roughly 26% being singletons. From germline, CDR1 is SNHLY and CDR2 FYNNEI. The J segment lost 0 bases and the V segment lost 7 bases, leaving 5 bases of the junction unmatched. The CDR3 extends over 14 amino acids. This clonotype was counted between two and nine times. This receptor was taken from an adult woman who had mild COVID-19 (a few samples of this study predate the infection). Cell type and time point are not known. What was sequenced was PBMCs or a T cell subset sorted from them (not recorded which). The gene calls are TRBV2 and TRBJ1-1; 7 bases map to TRBD1. The chain's CDR3 is CASTLTGMNTEAFF. CDR3 sequence (DNA): TGTGCCAGCACCCTGACAGGGATGAACACTGAAGCTTTCTTT.